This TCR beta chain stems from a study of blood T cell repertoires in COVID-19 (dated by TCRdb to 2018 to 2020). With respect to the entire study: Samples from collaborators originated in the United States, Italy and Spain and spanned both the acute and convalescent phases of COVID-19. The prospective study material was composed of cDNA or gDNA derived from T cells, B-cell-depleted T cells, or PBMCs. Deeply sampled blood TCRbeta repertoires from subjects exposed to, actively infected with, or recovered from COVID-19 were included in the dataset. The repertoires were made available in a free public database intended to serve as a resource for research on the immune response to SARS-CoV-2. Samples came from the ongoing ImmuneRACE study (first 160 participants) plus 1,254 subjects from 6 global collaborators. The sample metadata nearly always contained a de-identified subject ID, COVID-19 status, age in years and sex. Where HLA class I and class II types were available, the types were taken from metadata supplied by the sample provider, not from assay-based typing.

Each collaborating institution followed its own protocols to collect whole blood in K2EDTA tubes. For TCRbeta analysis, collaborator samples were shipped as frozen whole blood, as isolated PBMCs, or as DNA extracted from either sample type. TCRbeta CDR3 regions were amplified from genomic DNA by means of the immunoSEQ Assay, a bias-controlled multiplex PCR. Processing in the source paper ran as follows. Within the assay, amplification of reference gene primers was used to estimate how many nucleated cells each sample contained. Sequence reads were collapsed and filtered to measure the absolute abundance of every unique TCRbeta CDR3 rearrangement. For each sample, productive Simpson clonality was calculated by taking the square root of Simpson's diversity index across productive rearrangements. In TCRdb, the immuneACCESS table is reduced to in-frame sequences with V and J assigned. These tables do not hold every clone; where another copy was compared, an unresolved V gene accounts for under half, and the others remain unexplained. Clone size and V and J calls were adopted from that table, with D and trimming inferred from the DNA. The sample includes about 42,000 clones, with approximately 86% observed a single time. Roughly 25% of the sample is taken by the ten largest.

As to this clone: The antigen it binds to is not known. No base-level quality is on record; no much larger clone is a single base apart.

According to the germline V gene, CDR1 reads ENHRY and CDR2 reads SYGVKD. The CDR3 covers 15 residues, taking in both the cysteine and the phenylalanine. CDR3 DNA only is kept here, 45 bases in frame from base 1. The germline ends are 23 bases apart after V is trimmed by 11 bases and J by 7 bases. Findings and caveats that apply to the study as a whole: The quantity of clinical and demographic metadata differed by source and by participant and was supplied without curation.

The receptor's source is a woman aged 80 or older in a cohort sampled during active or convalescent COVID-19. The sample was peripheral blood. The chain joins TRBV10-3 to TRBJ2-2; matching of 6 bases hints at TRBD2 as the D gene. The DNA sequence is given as TGTGCCTCAAAGATTAGCGTTGGCGGGGACGGGGAGCTGTTTTTT. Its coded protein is CASKISVGGDGELFF.